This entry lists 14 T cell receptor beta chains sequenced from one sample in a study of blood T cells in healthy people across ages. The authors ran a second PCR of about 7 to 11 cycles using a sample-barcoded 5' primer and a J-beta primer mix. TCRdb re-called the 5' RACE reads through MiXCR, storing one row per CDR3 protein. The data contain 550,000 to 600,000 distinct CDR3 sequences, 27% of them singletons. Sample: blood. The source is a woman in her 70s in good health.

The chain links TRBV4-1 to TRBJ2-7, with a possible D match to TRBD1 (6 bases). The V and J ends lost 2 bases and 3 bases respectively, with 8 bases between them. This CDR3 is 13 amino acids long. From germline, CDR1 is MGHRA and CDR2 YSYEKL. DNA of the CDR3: TGCGCCAGCAGCCAAAGACAGGACTACGAGCAGTACTTC. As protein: CASSQRQDYEQYF.

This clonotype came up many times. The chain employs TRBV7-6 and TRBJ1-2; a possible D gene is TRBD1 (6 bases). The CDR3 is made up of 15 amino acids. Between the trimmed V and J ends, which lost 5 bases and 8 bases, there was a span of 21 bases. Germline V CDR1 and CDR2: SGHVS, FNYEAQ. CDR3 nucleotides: TGTGCCAGCAGCGTAGAAAGAGGGGGGGCATCGGGCTACACCTTC. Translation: CASSVERGGASGYTF.

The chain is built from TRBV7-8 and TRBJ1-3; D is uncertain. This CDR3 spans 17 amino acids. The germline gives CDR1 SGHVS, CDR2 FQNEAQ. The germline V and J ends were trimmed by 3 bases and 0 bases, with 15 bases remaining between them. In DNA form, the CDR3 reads TGTGCCAGCAGCTTTCGTCCAGGCGGGGACTCTGGAAACACCATATATTTT. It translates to CASSFRPGGDSGNTIYF.

The CDR3 protein is CAWSEGNTGELFF. CDR3 nucleotide sequence: TGTGCCTGGAGTGAGGGGAACACCGGGGAGCTGTTTTTT. This chain uses TRBV30 with TRBJ2-2; D unresolved. The V end was cut by 1 base, the J end by 1 base, with 4 bases between. CDR1 and CDR2 from the germline V gene are GTSNPN and SVGIG (reference sequence). The CDR3 length is 13 residues.

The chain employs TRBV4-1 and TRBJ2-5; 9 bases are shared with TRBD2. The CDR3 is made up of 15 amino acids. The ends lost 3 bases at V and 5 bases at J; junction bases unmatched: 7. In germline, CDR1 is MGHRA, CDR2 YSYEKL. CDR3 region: CASSHEAGGSETQYF. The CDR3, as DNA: TGCGCCAGCAGCCATGAAGCGGGGGGAAGTGAGACCCAGTACTTC.

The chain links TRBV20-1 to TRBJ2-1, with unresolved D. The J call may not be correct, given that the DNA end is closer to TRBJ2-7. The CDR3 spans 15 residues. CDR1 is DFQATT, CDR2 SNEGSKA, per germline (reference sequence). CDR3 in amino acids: CSARDRYQLHYEQYF. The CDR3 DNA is TGCAGTGCTAGAGATAGGTACCAACTCCACTACGAGCAGTACTTC.

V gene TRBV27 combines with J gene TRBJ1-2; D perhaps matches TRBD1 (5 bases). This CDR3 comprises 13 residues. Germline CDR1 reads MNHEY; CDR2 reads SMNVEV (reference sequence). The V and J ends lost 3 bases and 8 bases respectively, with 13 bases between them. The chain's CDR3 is CASSLKGRDGYTF. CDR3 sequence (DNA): TGTGCCAGCAGTTTGAAGGGGAGGGACGGCTACACCTTC.

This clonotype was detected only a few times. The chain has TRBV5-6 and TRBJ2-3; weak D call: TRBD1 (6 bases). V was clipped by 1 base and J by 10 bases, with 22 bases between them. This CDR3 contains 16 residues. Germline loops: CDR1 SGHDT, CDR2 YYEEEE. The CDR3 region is CASSLPGTLGGGAQYF. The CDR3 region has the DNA TGTGCCAGCAGCTTGCCCGGAACCTTAGGGGGTGGTGCGCAGTATTTT.

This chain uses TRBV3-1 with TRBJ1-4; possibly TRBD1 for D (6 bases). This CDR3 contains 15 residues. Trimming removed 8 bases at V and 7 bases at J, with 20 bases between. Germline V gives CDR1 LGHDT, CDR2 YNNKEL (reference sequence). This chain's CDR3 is CASSAPARGGEKLFF. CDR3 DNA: TGTGCCAGCTCGGCCCCGGCCAGGGGTGGTGAAAAACTGTTTTTT. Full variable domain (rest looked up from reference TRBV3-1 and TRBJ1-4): DTAVSQTPKYLVTQMGNDKSIKCEQNLGHDTMYWYKQDSKKFLKIMFSYNNKELIINETVPNRFSPKSPDKAHLNLHINSLELGDSAVYFCASSAPARGGEKLFFGSGTQLSVL.

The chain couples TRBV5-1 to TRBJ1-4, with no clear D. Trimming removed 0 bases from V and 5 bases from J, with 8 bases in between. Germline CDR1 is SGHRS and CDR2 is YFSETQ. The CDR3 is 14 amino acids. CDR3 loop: CASSLGAENEKLFF. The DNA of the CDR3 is TGCGCCAGCAGCTTGGGGGCGGAAAATGAAAAACTGTTTTTT.

The CDR3 DNA is TGCAGCGATAGGGGAGTTTTAAGGAATGGCTACACCTTC. As protein: CSDRGVLRNGYTF. This chain connects TRBV29-1 to TRBJ1-2; tentatively, D is TRBD1 (5 bases). The V end lost 7 bases, the J end lost 6 bases, and 18 bases lay between the germline ends. There are 13 residues in the CDR3. In germline, CDR1 is SQVTM, CDR2 ANQGSEA.

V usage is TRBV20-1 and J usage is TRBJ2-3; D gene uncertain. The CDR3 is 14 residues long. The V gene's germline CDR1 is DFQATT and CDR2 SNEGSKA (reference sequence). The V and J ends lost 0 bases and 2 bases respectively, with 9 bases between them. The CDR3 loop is CSARDLPVTDTQYF. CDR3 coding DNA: TGCAGTGCTAGAGATCTCCCCGTCACAGATACGCAGTATTTT.

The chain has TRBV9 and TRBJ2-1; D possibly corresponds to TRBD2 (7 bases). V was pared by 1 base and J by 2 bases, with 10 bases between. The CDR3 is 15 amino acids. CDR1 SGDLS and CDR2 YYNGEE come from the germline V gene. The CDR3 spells CASSVTGGPYNEQFF. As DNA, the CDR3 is TGTGCCAGCAGCGTAACCGGGGGGCCCTACAATGAGCAGTTCTTC.

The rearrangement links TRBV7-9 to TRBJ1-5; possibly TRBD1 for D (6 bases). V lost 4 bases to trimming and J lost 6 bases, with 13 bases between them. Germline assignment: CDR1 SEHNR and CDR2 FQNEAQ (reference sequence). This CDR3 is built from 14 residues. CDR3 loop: CASSSSGVGQPQHF. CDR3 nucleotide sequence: TGTGCCAGCAGCTCCTCAGGGGTTGGTCAGCCCCAGCATTTT. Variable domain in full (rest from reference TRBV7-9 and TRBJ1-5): DTGVSQNPRHKITKRGQNVTFRCDPISEHNRLYWYRQTLGQGPEFLTYFQNEAQLEKSRLLSDRFSAERPKGSFSTLEIQRTEQGDSAMYLCASSSSGVGQPQHFGDGTRLSIL.